These T cell receptor beta chains were read from a single sample in a study of cytomegalovirus exposure and HLA in healthy donors. Data came from immunoSEQ multiplex PCR; TCRdb stores just in-frame clones and leaves some out. Of around 130,000 clones listed, approximately 80% are singletons. Sequencing was performed on PBMCs. These TCRs come from a woman younger than 30 in good health and CMV-seronegative. Each CDR3 is given with its conserved first and last residue. The order of the fields is clone size, D gene, J gene, V gene, CDR3 DNA, CDR3 protein. D genes are given only for firm matches. Clone size is given for some rows only: seen once, a few or many times, or a class if the clone is expanded.

clone size: .
D gene: .
J gene: TRBJ1-5
V gene: TRBV27
CDR3 DNA: TGTGCCAGCAGTTTATACGGGTCAACCAATCAGCCCCAGCATTTT
CDR3 protein: CASSLYGSTNQPQHF

clone size: few
D gene: .
J gene: TRBJ1-2
V gene: TRBV2
CDR3 DNA: TGTGCCAGCAGTGATGACAGCTATGGCTACACCTTC
CDR3 protein: CASSDDSYGYTF

clone size: once
D gene: .
J gene: TRBJ2-7
V gene: TRBV2
CDR3 DNA: TGTGCCAGCGGTCCAGGGGATGTTGTTTGGGCGTACTTC
CDR3 protein: CASGPGDVVWAYF

clone size: .
D gene: TRBD1
J gene: TRBJ1-2
V gene: TRBV27
CDR3 DNA: TGTGCCAGCCGGCACAGGGGTCATGGCTACACCTTC
CDR3 protein: CASRHRGHGYTF

clone size: .
D gene: TRBD1
J gene: TRBJ1-2
V gene: TRBV7-9
CDR3 DNA: TGTGCCAGCAGCTTAGCCCAGACAGGGCCCTATGGCTACACCTTC
CDR3 protein: CASSLAQTGPYGYTF

clone size: .
D gene: .
J gene: TRBJ1-5
V gene: TRBV7-2
CDR3 DNA: TGTGCCAGCAGCCCCGCCGGAGTATATAGCAATCAGCCCCAGCATTTT
CDR3 protein: CASSPAGVYSNQPQHF

clone size: .
D gene: .
J gene: TRBJ1-1
V gene: TRBV4-2
CDR3 DNA: TGTGCCAGCAGCCAGGGGGTCGGGGGCACTGAAGCTTTCTTT
CDR3 protein: CASSQGVGGTEAFF

clone size: .
D gene: TRBD1
J gene: TRBJ1-5
V gene: TRBV30
CDR3 DNA: TGTGCCTGGAGCGGGACAGGGGTGCCTCAGCCCCAGCATTTT
CDR3 protein: CAWSGTGVPQPQHF

clone size: .
D gene: TRBD1
J gene: TRBJ1-2
V gene: TRBV29-1
CDR3 DNA: TGCAGCGTTGGGGGGGACCAGGGGGGTGGCTACACCTTC
CDR3 protein: CSVGGDQGGGYTF

clone size: few
D gene: .
J gene: TRBJ2-4
V gene: TRBV5-4
CDR3 DNA: TGTGCCAGCAGCTTCCAGGACTCGAGGCGGAACAGTCAGTACTTC
CDR3 protein: CASSFQDSRRNSQYF

clone size: .
D gene: .
J gene: TRBJ1-1
V gene: TRBV7-9
CDR3 DNA: TGTGCCAGCAGCGACCAGGGATTGAACACTGAAGCTTTCTTT
CDR3 protein: CASSDQGLNTEAFF

clone size: .
D gene: .
J gene: TRBJ1-2
V gene: TRBV9
CDR3 DNA: TGTGCCAGCAGAGCACAGGGCTTTGATGGCTACACCTTC
CDR3 protein: CASRAQGFDGYTF

clone size: .
D gene: TRBD1
J gene: TRBJ2-6
V gene: TRBV7-6
CDR3 DNA: TGTGCCAGCAGCCCAAGACAGGGGAGCCCCACTACTGGGGCCAACGGCCTGACTTTC
CDR3 protein: CASSPRQGSPTTGANGLTF

clone size: few
D gene: .
J gene: TRBJ1-4
V gene: TRBV5-6
CDR3 DNA: TGTGCCAGCAGCTTGGTGGCAGGGGCTGGTGAAAAACTGTTTTTT
CDR3 protein: CASSLVAGAGEKLFF

clone size: .
D gene: TRBD2
J gene: TRBJ2-7
V gene: TRBV7-2
CDR3 DNA: TGTGCCAGCAGCTTGGAGGGACTAGCGTCCTACGAGCAGTACTTC
CDR3 protein: CASSLEGLASYEQYF

clone size: .
D gene: .
J gene: TRBJ1-5
V gene: TRBV6-8
CDR3 DNA: TGTGCCAGCAGTCGGCCCCAGCATTTT
CDR3 protein: CASSRPQHF

clone size: .
D gene: TRBD2
J gene: TRBJ2-4
V gene: TRBV5-4
CDR3 DNA: TGTGCCAGCAGCTTGGGCGGGGGGATAGCCAAAAACATTCAGTACTTC
CDR3 protein: CASSLGGGIAKNIQYF

clone size: .
D gene: TRBD2
J gene: TRBJ2-7
V gene: TRBV7-2
CDR3 DNA: TGTGCCAGCAGCTTCGTGTCTAGCGGGGGAACCTACGAGCAGTACTTC
CDR3 protein: CASSFVSSGGTYEQYF

clone size: .
D gene: .
J gene: TRBJ1-3
V gene: TRBV6-5
CDR3 DNA: TGTGCCAGCAGTTACAGCAGGGGACCATCTGGAAACACCATATATTTT
CDR3 protein: CASSYSRGPSGNTIYF

clone size: .
D gene: .
J gene: TRBJ2-4
V gene: TRBV11-2
CDR3 DNA: TGTGCCAGCAGCTTAGATATGGTTACTAACATTCAGTACTTC
CDR3 protein: CASSLDMVTNIQYF

clone size: .
D gene: .
J gene: TRBJ1-1
V gene: TRBV5-1
CDR3 DNA: TGCGCCAGCAGCTTGGCTACGAGCACTGAAGCTTTCTTT
CDR3 protein: CASSLATSTEAFF

clone size: .
D gene: .
J gene: TRBJ2-7
V gene: TRBV6-1
CDR3 DNA: TGTGCCAGCAGTGCGGCCAGTGGACAGTCCTACGAGCAGTACTTC
CDR3 protein: CASSAASGQSYEQYF

clone size: few
D gene: .
J gene: TRBJ2-7
V gene: TRBV10-1
CDR3 DNA: TGCGCCAGCAGTGAGGTACTTGGCTACGAGCAGTACTTC
CDR3 protein: CASSEVLGYEQYF

clone size: .
D gene: TRBD1
J gene: TRBJ2-7
V gene: TRBV11-2
CDR3 DNA: TGTGCCAGCAGCGGAGGGACAGGGGATTCGAGGGAGCAGTACTTC
CDR3 protein: CASSGGTGDSREQYF

clone size: .
D gene: .
J gene: TRBJ2-5
V gene: TRBV7-2
CDR3 DNA: TGTGCCAGCAGCCCCGCCGCCAACTCCCGCCGGGAGACCCAGTACTTC
CDR3 protein: CASSPAANSRRETQYF

clone size: .
D gene: TRBD2
J gene: TRBJ2-1
V gene: TRBV2
CDR3 DNA: TGTGCCAGCATCCTCCCCGGAGCGGGGATAAACAATGAGCAGTTCTTC
CDR3 protein: CASILPGAGINNEQFF

clone size: few
D gene: TRBD1
J gene: TRBJ2-7
V gene: TRBV11-2
CDR3 DNA: TGTGCCAGCAGCGCCCCCTCGGGACAGGGAACCTACGAGCAGTACTTC
CDR3 protein: CASSAPSGQGTYEQYF

clone size: once
D gene: .
J gene: TRBJ1-2
V gene: TRBV4-3
CDR3 DNA: TGCGCCAGCAGCCAAGATGAGGCTGGGAACTATGGCTACACCTTC
CDR3 protein: CASSQDEAGNYGYTF

clone size: .
D gene: .
J gene: TRBJ1-1
V gene: TRBV6-5
CDR3 DNA: TGTGCCAGCAGTTTTTACCAGGGGCACACTGAAGCTTTCTTT
CDR3 protein: CASSFYQGHTEAFF

clone size: .
D gene: .
J gene: TRBJ1-1
V gene: TRBV10-3
CDR3 DNA: TGTGCCATCAGTGAGTCTGGAGGACAGTCAGGTGCTTTCTTT
CDR3 protein: CAISESGGQSGAFF

clone size: .
D gene: .
J gene: TRBJ2-3
V gene: TRBV6-1
CDR3 DNA: TGTGCCAGCAAATTAACTTACACAGATACGCAGTATTTT
CDR3 protein: CASKLTYTDTQYF

clone size: .
D gene: .
J gene: TRBJ1-3
V gene: TRBV19
CDR3 DNA: TGTGCCAGTAGGGACAGCTCTGGAAACACCATATATTTT
CDR3 protein: CASRDSSGNTIYF

clone size: .
D gene: TRBD2
J gene: TRBJ2-1
V gene: TRBV29-1
CDR3 DNA: TGCAGCGTTGACGGCGGGAGTAGTGTCTTC
CDR3 protein: CSVDGGSSVF

clone size: .
D gene: TRBD1
J gene: TRBJ1-1
V gene: TRBV6-5
CDR3 DNA: TGTGCCAGCAGCTCTATCACAGGGGCCGAAGCTTTCTTT
CDR3 protein: CASSSITGAEAFF

clone size: once
D gene: TRBD1
J gene: TRBJ1-6
V gene: TRBV6-5
CDR3 DNA: TGTGCCAGCAGTCCCGACAGGGACTCACCCCTCCACTTT
CDR3 protein: CASSPDRDSPLHF

clone size: .
D gene: .
J gene: TRBJ1-1
V gene: TRBV5-4
CDR3 DNA: TGTGCCAGCAGCTTGGCCACAGTCTTCGCATTGAACACTGAAGCTTTCTTT
CDR3 protein: CASSLATVFALNTEAFF

clone size: .
D gene: .
J gene: TRBJ2-1
V gene: TRBV7-9
CDR3 DNA: TGTGCCAGCAGCCCCTTCCCCCCCTACAATGAGCAGTTCTTC
CDR3 protein: CASSPFPPYNEQFF

clone size: .
D gene: .
J gene: TRBJ2-7
V gene: TRBV14
CDR3 DNA: TGTGCCAGCAGCAGTTTACTCTACGAGCAGTACTTC
CDR3 protein: CASSSLLYEQYF

clone size: .
D gene: TRBD1
J gene: TRBJ1-2
V gene: TRBV6-1
CDR3 DNA: TGTGCCAGCATCTCCCTCGGCAGGGGGTTCTATGGCTACACCTTC
CDR3 protein: CASISLGRGFYGYTF

clone size: .
D gene: .
J gene: TRBJ1-4
V gene: TRBV6-1
CDR3 DNA: TGTGCCAGCACCCCGGGAGGGGCGGAAAAACTGTTTTTT
CDR3 protein: CASTPGGAEKLFF

clone size: few
D gene: TRBD1
J gene: TRBJ1-1
V gene: TRBV18
CDR3 DNA: TGTGCCAGCTCCCGACAGGGGCCGAACACTGAAGCTTTCTTT
CDR3 protein: CASSRQGPNTEAFF

clone size: .
D gene: .
J gene: TRBJ1-1
V gene: TRBV2
CDR3 DNA: TGTGCCACCTTTTTGGAGGGTCGAACTGAAGCTTTCTTT
CDR3 protein: CATFLEGRTEAFF

clone size: .
D gene: .
J gene: TRBJ1-1
V gene: TRBV13
CDR3 DNA: TGTGCCAGCAGCCCCCGGAGGGGTTGGTCTGAAGCTTTCTTT
CDR3 protein: CASSPRRGWSEAFF

clone size: .
D gene: TRBD2
J gene: TRBJ2-1
V gene: TRBV19
CDR3 DNA: TGTGCCAGTAGTATAACTAGCGGGAGTAGGAAGGAGCAGTTCTTC
CDR3 protein: CASSITSGSRKEQFF

clone size: .
D gene: TRBD2
J gene: TRBJ2-1
V gene: TRBV29-1
CDR3 DNA: TGCAGCGTTGAATTCTATAGCGGGGGGGGACCCAATGAGCAGTTCTTC
CDR3 protein: CSVEFYSGGGPNEQFF

clone size: .
D gene: TRBD1
J gene: TRBJ1-6
V gene: TRBV9
CDR3 DNA: TGTGCCAGCACGCCAGGACAGGGAGATAATTCACCCCTCCACTTT
CDR3 protein: CASTPGQGDNSPLHF

clone size: .
D gene: TRBD2
J gene: TRBJ2-1
V gene: TRBV18
CDR3 DNA: TGTGCCAGCTCACCGGGGACTAGCGGATACAATGAGCAGTTCTTC
CDR3 protein: CASSPGTSGYNEQFF

clone size: once
D gene: TRBD1
J gene: TRBJ2-5
V gene: TRBV7-9
CDR3 DNA: TGTGCCAGCAGCCTGAAACGCTTGGGACAGGGGTTTGGAGAGACCCAGTACTTC
CDR3 protein: CASSLKRLGQGFGETQYF

clone size: .
D gene: TRBD2
J gene: TRBJ2-5
V gene: TRBV6-5
CDR3 DNA: TGTGCCAGCAGCCACCGGGGGGGCCAGGAGACCCAGTACTTC
CDR3 protein: CASSHRGGQETQYF